Presented here are 22 T cell receptor beta chains from one specimen sequenced in a study of blood T cell repertoires in COVID-19. Libraries were prepared by immunoSEQ multiplex PCR; TCRdb keeps only in-frame clonotypes and omits some of them. The data show 100,000 to 150,000 clones, with 85% to 90% seen just once and roughly 4.3% held by the top ten. The material sequenced was peripheral blood. The receptors derive from a man aged 60-69 years with COVID-19, enrolled during active disease.

This chain uses TRBV6-5 with TRBJ1-5; a weak D match, TRBD1 (6 bases). The CDR3 length is 12 residues. V lost 11 bases and J lost 6, with 14 bases in between. CDR1 is MNHEY, CDR2 SVGAGI, per germline. CDR3: CAGRDNGQPQHF. CDR3 sequence (DNA): TGTGCCGGCCGGGACAACGGTCAGCCCCAGCATTTT.

The chain links TRBV2 to TRBJ1-2; D might be TRBD1 (5 bases). From germline, CDR1 is SNHLY and CDR2 FYNNEI. The CDR3 has 13 amino acids. Trimming took 3 bases from V and 5 from J, leaving 10 bases between them. CDR3 coding DNA: TGTGCCAGCAGTGAGGGGGGACGTTATGGCTACACCTTC. It encodes CASSEGGRYGYTF.

The chain recombines TRBV7-9 with TRBJ1-2, with TRBD1 matching 9 bases. Germline-derived CDR1 and CDR2 are SEHNR and FQNEAQ (reference sequence). This CDR3 has 12 residues. With 5 bases clipped from V and 8 bases from J, the junction kept 3 bases outside the gene matches. CDR3 sequence (DNA): TGTGCCAGCAGCCGGACAGGGGACGGCTACACCTTC. It yields the protein CASSRTGDGYTF.

The chain has TRBV10-3 and TRBJ1-5, with D tentatively TRBD1 (6 bases). CDR3 size: 14 residues. The V gene's germline CDR1 is ENHRY and CDR2 SYGVKD. The V end lost 1 base, the J end lost 7 bases, and 11 bases lay between the germline ends. CDR3 nucleotide sequence: TGTGCCATCAGTGAGTACACAGGGATCCAGCCCCAGCATTTT. The encoded protein is CAISEYTGIQPQHF.

The CDR3 loop reads CASSLGDRGDQETQYF. The CDR3 DNA is TGTGCCAGCAGCTTAGGCGACAGGGGTGATCAAGAGACCCAGTACTTC. The rearrangement uses TRBV7-9 and TRBJ2-5; 8 bases fit TRBD1. Germline values: CDR1 SEHNR, CDR2 FQNEAQ (reference sequence). J was trimmed by 2 bases and V by 1 base; bases with no gene match: 6. CDR3 length: 16 residues.

The chain has TRBV15 and TRBJ1-1; TRBD1 matches 9 bases. The CDR3 covers 17 residues. The trim removed 1 base at V and 4 bases at J, leaving 10 bases unmatched. The germline V gene encodes CDR1 LNHNV and CDR2 YYDKDF (reference sequence). CDR3 amino acids: CATSRVTGTGSGTEAFF. CDR3 DNA sequence: TGTGCCACCAGCAGAGTCACCGGGACAGGGAGCGGCACTGAAGCTTTCTTT.

This sequence joins TRBV5-1 and TRBJ2-1; 9 bases map to TRBD1. This CDR3 has 13 amino acids. Per the germline V gene, CDR1 is SGHRS and CDR2 is YFSETQ. Losses at the gene ends were 3 bases for V and 8 bases for J; bases not matched to a gene: 3. This CDR3 is CASSWGQGDEQFF. In DNA form, the CDR3 reads TGCGCCAGCAGCTGGGGACAGGGCGATGAGCAGTTCTTC.

This chain connects TRBV4-3 to TRBJ2-5; TRBD2 matches at 9 bases. Germline values: CDR1 LGHNA, CDR2 YSLEER. Germline trimming cut 0 bases from V and 5 bases from J; bases unmatched to any gene: 4. CDR3 length: 15 residues. CDR3 region: CASSQDGSGRETQYF. DNA for the CDR3: TGCGCCAGCAGCCAAGATGGCAGCGGGAGGGAGACCCAGTACTTC.

The DNA for the CDR3 is TGTGCCAGTAGTATAGGATCGCTAGCGGGTCTCCAAGAGACCCAGTACTTC. The encoded protein is CASSIGSLAGLQETQYF. The chain recombines TRBV19 with TRBJ2-5; TRBD2 matches 8 bases. J gave up 1 base and V 1 base, and 8 bases lay outside the gene matches. Germline V gene sequence: CDR1 LNHDA, CDR2 SQIVND (reference sequence). The CDR3 sequence is 17 residues long.

The rearrangement links TRBV6-2 or TRBV6-3 to TRBJ2-1; 11 bases agree with TRBD1. Germline CDR1 is MNHEY and CDR2 is SVGEGT. The V segment lost 6 bases and the J segment 5 bases; nucleotides outside the gene matches: 6. The CDR3 runs 15 residues. The CDR3 spells CASSSDRGPHNEQFF. The CDR3 nucleotides are TGTGCCAGCAGCTCGGACAGGGGGCCGCACAATGAGCAGTTCTTC.

The chain combines TRBV7-3 with TRBJ2-1; D uncertain. CDR1 and CDR2 from the germline V gene are SGHTA and FQGTGA. V gave up 4 bases and J gave up 5 bases, with 12 bases separating them. The CDR3 is 14 amino acids. DNA for the CDR3: TGTGCCAGCAGCTGGGCGCCCGCTGACAATGAGCAGTTCTTC. Translated: CASSWAPADNEQFF. Full variable domain (remainder filled in from reference TRBV7-3 and TRBJ2-1): GAGVSQTPSNKVTEKGKYVELRCDPISGHTALYWYRQSLGQGPEFLIYFQGTGAADDSGLPNDRFFAVRPEGSVSTLKIQRTERGDSAVYLCASSWAPADNEQFFGPGTRLTVL.

The chain recombines TRBV6-5 with TRBJ1-2; TRBD1 aligns across 9 bases. This CDR3 has 11 residues. CDR1 and CDR2 from the germline V gene are MNHEY and SVGAGI. The junction had 1 base not matched to a gene; V was cut back by 8 bases and J by 6 bases. The CDR3 is CASGTGHGYTF. The CDR3 coding sequence is TGTGCCAGCGGGACAGGGCATGGCTACACCTTC.

The rearrangement links TRBV7-9 to TRBJ1-6; D ambiguous. Trimming took off 1 base at V and 6 bases at J, with 7 bases between the two ends. Per the germline V gene, CDR1 is SEHNR and CDR2 is FQNEAQ (reference sequence). The CDR3 is 14 residues long. This CDR3 reads CASSLGGFNSPLHF. The CDR3 region has the DNA TGTGCCAGCAGCTTAGGAGGGTTTAATTCACCCCTCCACTTT. Filled out from reference TRBV7-9 and TRBJ1-6, the complete variable domain reads DTGVSQNPRHKITKRGQNVTFRCDPISEHNRLYWYRQTLGQGPEFLTYFQNEAQLEKSRLLSDRFSAERPKGSFSTLEIQRTEQGDSAMYLCASSLGGFNSPLHFGNGTRLTVT.

The chain joins TRBV7-9 to TRBJ2-7; D is unresolved. The CDR3 extends over 14 amino acids. The germline V and J ends were trimmed by 1 base and 6 bases, with 13 bases remaining between them. Germline V gives CDR1 SEHNR, CDR2 FQNEAQ (reference sequence). The chain's CDR3 is CASSLGPVSSEQYF. The CDR3 DNA follows: TGTGCCAGCAGCTTAGGGCCAGTGTCTTCCGAGCAGTACTTC. The whole variable domain, filled in from reference TRBV7-9 and TRBJ2-7, reads DTGVSQNPRHKITKRGQNVTFRCDPISEHNRLYWYRQTLGQGPEFLTYFQNEAQLEKSRLLSDRFSAERPKGSFSTLEIQRTEQGDSAMYLCASSLGPVSSEQYFGPGTRLTVT.

V gene TRBV5-1 combines with J gene TRBJ1-1; perhaps TRBD1 as D (5 bases). CDR1 is SGHRS, CDR2 YFSETQ, per germline. CDR3 length: 14 amino acids. Trimming left V 2 bases short and J 1 base short, with 9 bases between. Written as DNA, the CDR3 is TGCGCCAGCAGCTTATACCAGGGGAACACTGAAGCTTTCTTT. Amino acid sequence: CASSLYQGNTEAFF.

This chain links TRBV4-3 with TRBJ1-4; D not certain. The CDR3 contains 13 residues. The V gene lost 4 bases and the J gene lost 8 bases, with 11 bases spanning the gap. CDR1 is LGHNA, CDR2 YSLEER, per germline. CDR3 loop: CASSPVGGEKLFF. The CDR3 nucleotides are TGCGCCAGCAGCCCGGTTGGAGGGGAAAAACTGTTTTTT.

The chain links TRBV3-1 (or the pseudogene TRBV3-2) to TRBJ1-5; possible D gene TRBD1, 6 bases. CDR1 and CDR2 from the germline V gene are LGHDT and YNNKEL (reference sequence). V lost 4 bases and J lost 7, with 11 bases in between. CDR3 length: 13 residues. In DNA, the CDR3 is TGTGCCAGCAGCCTCTCAGGGGACCAGCCCCAGCATTTT. It is translated as CASSLSGDQPQHF.

Here the CDR3 reads CASSLQLQVFLGGYTF. DNA for the CDR3: TGTGCCAGCAGTTTACAATTGCAGGTTTTTCTGGGTGGCTACACCTTC. The rearrangement links TRBV28 to TRBJ1-2; the D is unclear. The germline CDR1 and CDR2 sequences are MDHEN and SYDVKM. The V gene lost 2 bases and the J gene lost 7 bases, with 20 bases spanning the gap. The CDR3 sequence is 16 residues long.

This clone appeared once. The chain has TRBV5-1 and TRBJ1-2; TRBD1 might be the D (6 bases). The V end lost 3 bases, the J end lost 3 bases, and 9 bases lay between the germline ends. Germline V gene data show CDR1 as SGHRS and CDR2 as YFSETQ. The CDR3 is made up of 13 amino acids. The CDR3 nucleotides are TGCGCCAGCAGCTCACAGGGCGACTATGGCTACACCTTC. Protein sequence: CASSSQGDYGYTF.

The V gene is TRBV14, the J gene TRBJ1-2, with D maybe TRBD1 (5 bases). Germline V gives CDR1 SGHDN, CDR2 FVKESK. This CDR3 is 16 amino acids long. Trimming took off 0 bases at V and 5 bases at J, with 16 bases between the two ends. The CDR3 sequence is CASSQDLLGPGYGYTF. CDR3 DNA sequence: TGTGCCAGCAGCCAAGATCTTCTGGGGCCTGGGTATGGCTACACCTTC.

The rearrangement joins TRBV6-5 to TRBJ1-2; 7 positions agree with TRBD1. The CDR3 sequence is 14 residues long. J gave up 1 base and V 5 bases, and 4 bases lay outside the gene matches. Germline V gene lookup returns CDR1 MNHEY and CDR2 SVGAGI. CDR3 protein: CASSRGQVNYGYTF. The CDR3 DNA reads TGTGCCAGCAGTCGAGGACAGGTTAACTATGGCTACACCTTC.

This chain joins TRBV6-8 and TRBJ2-5; 7 bases align to TRBD1. The CDR3 totals 14 residues. V was pared by 0 bases and J by 6 bases, with 4 bases of the junction left unmatched. CDR1 and CDR2 from the germline V gene are MNHGY and SAAAGT. The CDR3: CASSYSTGKKTQYF. CDR3 bases: TGTGCCAGCAGTTACTCGACAGGGAAGAAGACCCAGTACTTC.